This TCR beta chain derives from a study of blood T cell repertoires in COVID-19 (dated by TCRdb to about 2020). About the study as a whole: Samples from collaborators originated in the United States, Italy and Spain and spanned both the acute and convalescent phases of COVID-19. The samples were drawn from two sources: the first 160 participants of the ongoing ImmuneRACE study, and 1,254 subjects contributed by 6 global collaborators. The repertoires were released in a freely available public database meant as a resource for research on the immune response to SARS-CoV-2. The sample metadata nearly always contained a de-identified subject ID, COVID-19 status, age in years and sex. The material from the prospective study consisted of cDNA or gDNA derived from T cells, B-cell-depleted T cells, or PBMCs. Subjects who had been exposed to COVID-19, were actively infected with it, or had recovered from it provided the deeply sampled blood TCRbeta repertoires that made up the dataset. HLA class I and class II types, where available, came from metadata supplied by the sample provider rather than from assay-based typing. Study-wide findings and limitations: The quantity of clinical and demographic metadata differed by source and by participant and was supplied without curation.

As to this clone: Its target antigen remains unknown. Nothing much larger sits one base from this clone, and base qualities are not available.

Germline trimming: 0 bases from V, 6 bases from J; junction bases outside gene matches: 7. As encoded in the germline V gene, CDR1 is SGDLS while CDR2 is YYNGEE. The CDR3 goes from the cysteine to the phenylalanine over 15 residues. Just CDR3 DNA is preserved here, 45 bases in frame from base 1. TCRbeta CDR3 regions were amplified from genomic DNA using the immunoSEQ Assay, a bias-controlled multiplex PCR. As for the authors' bioinformatics: The number of nucleated cells in each sample was estimated by amplification of reference gene primers within the assay. To quantify the absolute abundance of each unique TCRbeta CDR3 rearrangement, sequence reads were collapsed and filtered. For each sample, productive Simpson clonality was calculated by taking the square root of Simpson's diversity index across productive rearrangements. The table comes from immuneACCESS by way of TCRdb, which keeps in-frame sequences with V and J called. Part of the clones is missing from these tables; in studies checked, under half for an unresolved V gene and the rest for unknown reasons. V, J and clone size are those of that table, while D and trimming were read from the DNA. In this sample the table shows hundreds of thousands of clones, about nine tenths of which occur a single time. Over 1.5% of the sample is taken by the ten largest.

In the prospective study, participants were about 18 to 95 years old, resided in fewer than 25 geographic areas of the United States, and were enrolled through a virtual design. Cohort assignment in the prospective study relied on participant-reported clinical history from a screening survey and a study questionnaire. Recovered participants in ImmuneRACE Cohort 3 were defined by two consecutive negative NP/OP PCR tests, clearance by a healthcare professional, or resolution of symptoms. Mobile phlebotomists in the prospective study collected whole blood, serum and a nasopharyngeal or oropharyngeal swab from every participant. Additional blood draws and questionnaires over a roughly two-month period could optionally be provided by prospective study participants. Prospective study blood samples were shipped either frozen or at room temperature before DNA extraction.

This clonotype was obtained from a man aged 40-49 years who had recovered from COVID-19. The chain uses TRBV9 and TRBJ2-7, with 9 bases matching TRBD2. Material for sequencing was PBMCs or T cells enriched from blood (not recorded which). CDR3 sequence: CASSVGRGGRREQYF. The DNA is as follows: TGTGCCAGCAGCGTAGGGCGGGGGGGCCGCCGCGAGCAGTACTTC.